These T cell receptor beta chains were read from a single sample in a study of metastatic and nonmetastatic thyroid tumors. With MiXCR, TCRdb called clones anew from the PCR reads. This sample has about 33,000 clones, with about a sixth found just once. Sequenced input: blood. The origin of the receptors is a female donor with papillary thyroid cancer or a benign thyroid nodule (not recorded which). Some clones in this sample may be carry-over from other donors' samples. CDR3s include the opening cysteine and the closing phenylalanine or tryptophan. A D gene is named only where the DNA matches it firmly. Clone size is stated in some rows and not others, as once, few, many or a class when expanded.

-,-,TRBJ2-7,TRBV11-3,TGTGCCAGCAGTCCCACCTCCTACGAGCAGTGCTTC,CASSPTSYEQCF
-,many,TRBJ2-5,TRBV2,TGTGCCAGCAGTCGCGGGACAGCCAGTCAAGAGACCCAGTACTTC,CASSRGTASQETQYF
-,many,TRBJ2-5,TRBV5-1,TGCGCCAGCAGCTTAGGACAGCGGGAGACCCAGTACTTC,CASSLGQRETQYF
TRBD1,-,TRBJ1-2,TRBV6-2/TRBV6-3,TGTGCCAGCAGTGACAGGGAGGCGTCTAACTATGGCTACACCTTC,CASSDREASNYGYTF
TRBD2,many,TRBJ2-1,TRBV20-1,TGCAGGTTGGGACTAGCGGGAGTCAATGAGCAGTTCTTC,CRLGLAGVNEQFF
-,many,TRBJ2-7,TRBV5-1,TGCGCCAGCAGCGAAGGTCCGGGGATGAGTTCGGACGAGCAGTACTTC,CASSEGPGMSSDEQYF
TRBD2,-,TRBJ2-1,TRBV6-1,TGTGCCAGCAGTGAGCAGTGGCGGGGGGGAAACGATGAGCAGTTCTTC,CASSEQWRGGNDEQFF
-,many,TRBJ1-5,TRBV27,TGTGCCAGCAGCCAACCATATAGCAATCAGCCCCAGCATTTT,CASSQPYSNQPQHF
TRBD1,many,TRBJ1-1,TRBV12-3/TRBV12-4,TGTGCCAGCAGTTTGAGGGAGGGGGCTTCTGAAGCTTTCTTT,CASSLREGASEAFF
TRBD1,many,TRBJ2-7,TRBV4-1,TGCGCCAGCAGGCTGAGCCAGGACAGGGAGACCTACGAGCAGTACTTC,CASRLSQDRETYEQYF
-,-,TRBJ2-1,TRBV6-2/TRBV6-3,TGTGCCAGCAGTTACTCGTCGAGTAGGGGGGGCAATGAGCAGTTCTTC,CASSYSSSRGGNEQFF
-,many,TRBJ2-1,TRBV5-5,TGTGCCAGCAGTGACAGGTCCTCCTACAATGGGCAGTTCTTC,CASSDRSSYNGQFF
-,many,TRBJ2-3,TRBV7-2,TGTGCCAGCAGCTTACGGGGTCCAGATACGCAGTATTTT,CASSLRGPDTQYF
TRBD2,many,TRBJ2-5,TRBV5-1,TGCGCCAGCAGCAATGGACTAGCGGGAGGGTTGGAGACCCAGTACTTC,CASSNGLAGGLETQYF
-,many,TRBJ2-7,TRBV30,TGTGCCTGGAGTAGGGGGGAGGGCCCCCACGAGCAGTACTTC,CAWSRGEGPHEQYF
TRBD2,many,TRBJ2-5,TRBV6-2/TRBV6-3,TGTGCCAGCAGGGGGGCTAGCGGGAGTTCCCAAGAGACCCAGTACTTC,CASRGASGSSQETQYF
-,many,TRBJ1-4,TRBV28,TGTGCCAGCAGTCTAATCCGGGGTAATGAAAAACTGTTTTTT,CASSLIRGNEKLFF
TRBD1,many,TRBJ1-1,TRBV6-4,TGTGCCAGCTCGACAGGGGAGAACACTGAAGCTTTCTTT,CASSTGENTEAFF
-,many,TRBJ1-5,TRBV12-3/TRBV12-4,TGTGCCAGCAGCTACGCCGCGGGGGGCAGTCAGCCCCAGCATTTT,CASSYAAGGSQPQHF